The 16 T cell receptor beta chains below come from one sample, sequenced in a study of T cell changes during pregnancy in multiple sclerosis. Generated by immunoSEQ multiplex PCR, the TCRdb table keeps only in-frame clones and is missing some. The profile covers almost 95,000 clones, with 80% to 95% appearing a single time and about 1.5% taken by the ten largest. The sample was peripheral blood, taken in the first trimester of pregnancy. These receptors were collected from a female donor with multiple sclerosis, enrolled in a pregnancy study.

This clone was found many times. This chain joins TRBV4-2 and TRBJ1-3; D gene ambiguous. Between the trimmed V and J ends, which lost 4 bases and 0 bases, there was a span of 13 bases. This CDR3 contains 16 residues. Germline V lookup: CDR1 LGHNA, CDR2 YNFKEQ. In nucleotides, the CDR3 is TGTGCCAGCAGCCCGCTGGGCGTAGACTCTGGAAACACCATATATTTT. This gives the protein CASSPLGVDSGNTIYF.

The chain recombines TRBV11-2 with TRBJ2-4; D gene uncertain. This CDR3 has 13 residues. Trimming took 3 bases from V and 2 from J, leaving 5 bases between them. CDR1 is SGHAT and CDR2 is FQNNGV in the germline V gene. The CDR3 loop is CASSFGTKNIQYF. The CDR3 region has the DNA TGTGCCAGCAGCTTCGGTACCAAAAACATTCAGTACTTC.

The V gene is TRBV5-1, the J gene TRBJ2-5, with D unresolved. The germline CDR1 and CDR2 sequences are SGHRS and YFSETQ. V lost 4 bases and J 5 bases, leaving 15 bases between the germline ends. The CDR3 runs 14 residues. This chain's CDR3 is CASSPKGETETQYF. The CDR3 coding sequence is TGCGCCAGCAGCCCCAAAGGAGAGACGGAGACCCAGTACTTC.

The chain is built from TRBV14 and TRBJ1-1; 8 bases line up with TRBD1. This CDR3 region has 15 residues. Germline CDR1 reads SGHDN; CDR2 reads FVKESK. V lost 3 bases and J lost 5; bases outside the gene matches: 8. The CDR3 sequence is CASSHSQGEGTEAFF. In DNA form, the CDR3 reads TGTGCCAGCAGCCATTCACAGGGGGAAGGTACTGAAGCTTTCTTT.

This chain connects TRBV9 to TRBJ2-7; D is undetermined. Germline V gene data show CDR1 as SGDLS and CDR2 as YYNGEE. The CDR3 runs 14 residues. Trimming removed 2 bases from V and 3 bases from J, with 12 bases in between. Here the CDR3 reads CASSVGLSGYEQYF. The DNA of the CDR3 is TGTGCCAGCAGCGTGGGTCTATCGGGCTACGAGCAGTACTTC.

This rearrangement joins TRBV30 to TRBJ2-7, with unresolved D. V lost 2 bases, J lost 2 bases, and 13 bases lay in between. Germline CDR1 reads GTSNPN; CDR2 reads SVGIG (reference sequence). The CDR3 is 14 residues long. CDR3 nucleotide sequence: TGTGCCTGGAGTATGGCCCCAGTAACCTACGAGCAGTACTTC. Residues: CAWSMAPVTYEQYF.

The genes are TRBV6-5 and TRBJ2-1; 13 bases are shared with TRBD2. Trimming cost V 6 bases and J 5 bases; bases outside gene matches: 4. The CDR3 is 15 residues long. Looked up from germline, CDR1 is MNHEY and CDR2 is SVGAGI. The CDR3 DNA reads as TGTGCCAGCAGGATACTAGCGGGAGGGGACAATGAGCAGTTCTTC. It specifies CASRILAGGDNEQFF.

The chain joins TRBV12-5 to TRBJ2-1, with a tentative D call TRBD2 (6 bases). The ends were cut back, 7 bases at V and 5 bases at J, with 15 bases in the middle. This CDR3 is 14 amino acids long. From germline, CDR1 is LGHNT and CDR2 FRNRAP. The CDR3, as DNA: TGTGCTAGTGCCATAAAGCGGAGGGACAATGAGCAGTTCTTC. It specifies CASAIKRRDNEQFF.

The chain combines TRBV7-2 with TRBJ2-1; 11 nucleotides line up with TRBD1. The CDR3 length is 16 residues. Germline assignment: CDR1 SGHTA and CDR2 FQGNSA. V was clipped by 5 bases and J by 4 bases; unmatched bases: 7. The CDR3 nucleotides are TGTGCCAGCAGCCTACGGGGGACAGGGGGGTACAATGAGCAGTTCTTC. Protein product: CASSLRGTGGYNEQFF.

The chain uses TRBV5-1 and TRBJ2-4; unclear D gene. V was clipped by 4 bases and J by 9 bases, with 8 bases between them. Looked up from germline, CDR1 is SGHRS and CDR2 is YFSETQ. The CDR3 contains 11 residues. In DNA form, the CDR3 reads TGCGCCAGCAGCGACTTGGGCATTCAGTACTTC. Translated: CASSDLGIQYF.

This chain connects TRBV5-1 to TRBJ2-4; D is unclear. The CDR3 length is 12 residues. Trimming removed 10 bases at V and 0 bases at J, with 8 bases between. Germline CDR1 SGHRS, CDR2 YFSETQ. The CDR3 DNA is TGCGCCGGGCCTCCAGCCAAAAACATTCAGTACTTC. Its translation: CAGPPAKNIQYF.

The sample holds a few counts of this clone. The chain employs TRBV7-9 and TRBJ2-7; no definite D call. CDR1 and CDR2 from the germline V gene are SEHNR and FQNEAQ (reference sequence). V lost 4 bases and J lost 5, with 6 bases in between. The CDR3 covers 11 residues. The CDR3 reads CASSSSHEQYF. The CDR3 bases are TGTGCCAGCAGCTCGAGTCACGAGCAGTACTTC.

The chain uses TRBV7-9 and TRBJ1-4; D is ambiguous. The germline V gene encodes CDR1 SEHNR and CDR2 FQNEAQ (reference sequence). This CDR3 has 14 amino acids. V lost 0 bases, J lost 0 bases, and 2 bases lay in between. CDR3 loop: CASSLASTNEKLFF. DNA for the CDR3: TGTGCCAGCAGCTTAGCCTCAACTAATGAAAAACTGTTTTTT.

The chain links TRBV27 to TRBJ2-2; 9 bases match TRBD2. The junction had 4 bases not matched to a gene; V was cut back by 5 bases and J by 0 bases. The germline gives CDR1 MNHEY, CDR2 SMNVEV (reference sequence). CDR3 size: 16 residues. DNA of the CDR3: TGTGCCAGCAGTCTGATAGCGGGGGCGAACACCGGGGAGCTGTTTTTT. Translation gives CASSLIAGANTGELFF.

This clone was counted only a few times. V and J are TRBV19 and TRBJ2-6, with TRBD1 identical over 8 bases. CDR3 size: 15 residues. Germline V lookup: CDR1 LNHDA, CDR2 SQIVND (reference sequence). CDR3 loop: CASTGVRTGANVLTF. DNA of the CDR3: TGTGCTTCGACAGGGGTGAGAACTGGGGCCAACGTCCTGACTTTC.

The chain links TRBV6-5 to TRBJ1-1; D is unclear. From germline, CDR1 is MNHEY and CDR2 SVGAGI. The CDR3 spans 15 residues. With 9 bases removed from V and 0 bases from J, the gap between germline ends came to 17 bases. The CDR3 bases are TGTGCCAGTCGTAACCCAGATGAGGTGAACACTGAAGCTTTCTTT. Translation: CASRNPDEVNTEAFF.